The source of this T cell receptor (beta chain) is a study of identical twins. Trimming at V came to 1 base and at J to 2 bases, leaving 8 bases not matched to a gene. This CDR3 has 16 residues. Germline CDR1 and CDR2: MGHRA and YSYEKL. In the case of this clonotype: Its antigen is not known.

Study-level findings and limits: Invariant MAIT and iNKT cells could partly confound zero-insertion analyses. There was more out-of-frame TCR alpha sharing in monozygotic twins than models estimated.

Template switching added a universal primer site; cDNA carried unique molecular identifiers. TCRdb re-analysed the 5' RACE reads in MiXCR, keeping a single row per CDR3 protein. The sample carries 250,000 to 350,000 distinct CDR3 sequences, less than 9% recorded once. This sample also belongs to another study, concerning yellow fever vaccine responses in identical twins.

V gene TRBV4-1 combines with J gene TRBJ2-7; TRBD1 agrees at 7 bases. The receptor comes from a woman between 18 and 30 years old in good health. The sample comprised memory (CD45RO+) T cells sorted from blood. The CDR3 is CASSQVRGDRPYEQYF. The CDR3 bases are TGCGCCAGCAGCCAAGTACGAGGGGACAGACCCTACGAGCAGTACTTC.